One and the same sample provided the 25 T cell receptor beta chains below, sequenced in a study of T cells expressing NK-cell markers. From the 5' RACE reads, TCRdb lists one entry per CDR3 protein and no DNA. In total, the table holds some 280,000 distinct CDR3 sequences. Sequencing was done on a sample of blood T cells: a sorted CD56 or NKG2C T cell subset, CD4+ or CD8+ T cells, or bulk PBMC T cells (not recorded which). The receptors derive from a man between 18 and 35 years old in good health.

This sequence joins TRBV20-1 and TRBJ1-3; TCRdb returns TRBD1, unconfirmable since there is no DNA. The CDR3 sequence is 15 residues long. Germline loops: CDR1 DFQATT, CDR2 SNEGSKA (reference sequence). CDR3 amino acids: CSATGQSVNGNTIYF.

This chain joins TRBV20-1 and TRBJ2-7; TCRdb's D gene call, TRBD2, goes unchecked for lack of DNA. Per the germline V gene, CDR1 is DFQATT and CDR2 is SNEGSKA (reference sequence). This CDR3 is 16 amino acids long. CDR3 in amino acids: CSAALLTSGRFSEQYF.

The V gene is TRBV30, the J gene TRBJ2-1; TCRdb selects TRBD2, and the lack of DNA leaves this call unchecked. The CDR3 has 14 amino acids. Looked up from germline, CDR1 is GTSNPN and CDR2 is SVGIG (reference sequence). CDR3 protein: CAWSLAGVYNEQFF.

The chain carries TRBV12-3 or TRBV12-4 and TRBJ2-1; TCRdb returns TRBD2, unconfirmable since there is no DNA. CDR3 length: 16 residues. This CDR3 is CASRFLAGGNPDEQFF.

The genes are TRBV7-2 and TRBJ1-2; absent DNA, TCRdb's TRBD1 call cannot be checked. The CDR3 spans 12 residues. Looked up from germline, CDR1 is SGHTA and CDR2 is FQGNSA. The CDR3 reads CASSPGHDGYTF.

The chain employs TRBV7-2 and TRBJ1-1. The CDR3 totals 16 residues. In germline, CDR1 is SGHTA, CDR2 FQGNSA. This chain's CDR3 is CASSDTSLGMNTEAFF.

V is TRBV27 and J is TRBJ1-1; TCRdb names TRBD1, which stays unverified in the absence of DNA. Germline CDR1 reads MNHEY; CDR2 reads SMNVEV (reference sequence). This CDR3 is built from 16 residues. CDR3 in amino acids: CASSSRWTGGFTEAFF.

The chain recombines TRBV10-3 with TRBJ2-5; TCRdb names TRBD1, which stays unverified in the absence of DNA. Germline CDR1 ENHRY, CDR2 SYGVKD. This CDR3 has 17 amino acids. Here the CDR3 reads CAISENGASALQETQYF.

The rearrangement links TRBV5-5 to TRBJ1-1. The CDR3 consists of 16 residues. Germline CDR1 SGHKS, CDR2 YYEKEE (reference sequence). The CDR3 here is CASSLGVLVRNTEAFF. Supplemented by reference TRBV5-5 and TRBJ1-1, the full variable domain reads DAGVTQSPTHLIKTRGQQVTLRCSPISGHKSVSWYQQVLGQGPQFIFQYYEKEERGRGNFPDRFSARQFPNYSSELNVNALLLGDSALYLCASSLGVLVRNTEAFFGQGTRLTVV.

The rearrangement links TRBV28 to TRBJ2-5; the D call of TRBD2 rests on TCRdb alone, since no DNA is present to check it. From germline, CDR1 is MDHEN and CDR2 SYDVKM. CDR3 size: 15 residues. This CDR3 reads CASSLLSGPGETQYF.

The V gene is TRBV30, the J gene TRBJ2-5. This CDR3 spans 11 amino acids. The V gene's germline CDR1 is GTSNPN and CDR2 SVGIG (reference sequence). This chain's CDR3 is CAWDVGETQYF.

The CDR3 is CSATGIGTSYYEQFF. This chain joins TRBV20-1 and TRBJ2-1; no DNA is available, so the TRBD2 call from TCRdb remains unchecked. This CDR3 has 15 residues. CDR1 and CDR2 from the germline V gene are DFQATT and SNEGSKA (reference sequence).

The V call is TRBV20-1, the J call TRBJ2-3. The CDR3 is made up of 11 amino acids. CDR1 and CDR2 from the germline V gene are DFQATT and SNEGSKA (reference sequence). CDR3 region: CSASGGDTQYF.

V usage is TRBV10-3 and J usage is TRBJ2-5; the D call from TCRdb, TRBD2, cannot be confirmed without DNA. The CDR3 contains 12 residues. Germline V gives CDR1 ENHRY, CDR2 SYGVKD. The CDR3 reads CATEDLQETQYF.

The chain has TRBV12-3 or TRBV12-4 and TRBJ2-5. CDR3 length: 11 residues. The CDR3 spells CASRQQETQYF.

CDR3 region: CASSALGASGGPETQYF. The chain recombines TRBV9 with TRBJ2-5; checking the TCRdb D call of TRBD2 is not possible without DNA. The length of the CDR3 is 17 residues. The germline gives CDR1 SGDLS, CDR2 YYNGEE.

The chain employs TRBV11-2 and TRBJ1-5; TCRdb lists TRBD1, though no DNA is available to test this call. This CDR3 spans 20 amino acids. The germline gives CDR1 SGHAT, CDR2 FQNNGV. This CDR3 reads CASSRLTGAGTDITNQPQHF.

The chain links TRBV10-2 to TRBJ2-3; TCRdb reports TRBD2, a call that lacks DNA to check it against. The CDR3 has 14 residues. Germline CDR1 WSHSY, CDR2 SAAADI. CDR3 protein: CASRREGLTDTQYF.

This sequence joins TRBV6-5 and TRBJ2-7; checking the TCRdb D call of TRBD1 is not possible without DNA. The germline gives CDR1 MNHEY, CDR2 SVGAGI. The CDR3 spans 13 residues. CDR3 amino acids: CASSYDRANEQYF.

The chain couples TRBV12-3 or TRBV12-4 to TRBJ1-5; TCRdb picks TRBD1, but there is no DNA to check that call. This CDR3 is 15 amino acids long. Here the CDR3 reads CASRLGVPSNQPQHF.

The V call is TRBV7-3, the J call TRBJ1-2; TCRdb returns TRBD1, unconfirmable since there is no DNA. CDR3 length equals 19 residues. Germline CDR1 reads SGHTA; CDR2 reads FQGTGA. CDR3 region: CASSPNPAGALSNSGGYTF. Looking up the rest from reference TRBV7-3 and TRBJ1-2 gives the full variable domain: GAGVSQTPSNKVTEKGKYVELRCDPISGHTALYWYRQSLGQGPEFLIYFQGTGAADDSGLPNDRFFAVRPEGSVSTLKIQRTERGDSAVYLCASSPNPAGALSNSGGYTFGSGTRLTVV.

The chain recombines TRBV2 with TRBJ2-4. The CDR3 totals 11 residues. CDR1 is SNHLY, CDR2 FYNNEI, per germline. The CDR3: CASRSTSIQYF.

The V call is TRBV30, the J call TRBJ2-3; TCRdb's D gene call, TRBD2, goes unchecked for lack of DNA. The germline CDR1 and CDR2 sequences are GTSNPN and SVGIG (reference sequence). CDR3 length equals 14 residues. CDR3 protein: CAWSPPSRTDTQYF.

The CDR3 region is CSVEYGYNEQFF. V is TRBV29-1 and J is TRBJ2-1. Per germline, CDR1 SQVTM and CDR2 ANQGSEA. The CDR3 is 12 residues long.

The CDR3 region is CASSLQNSGRGDTQYF. V gene TRBV12-3 or TRBV12-4 combines with J gene TRBJ2-3; TCRdb's D call of TRBD2 is untestable without DNA. The CDR3 contains 16 residues.